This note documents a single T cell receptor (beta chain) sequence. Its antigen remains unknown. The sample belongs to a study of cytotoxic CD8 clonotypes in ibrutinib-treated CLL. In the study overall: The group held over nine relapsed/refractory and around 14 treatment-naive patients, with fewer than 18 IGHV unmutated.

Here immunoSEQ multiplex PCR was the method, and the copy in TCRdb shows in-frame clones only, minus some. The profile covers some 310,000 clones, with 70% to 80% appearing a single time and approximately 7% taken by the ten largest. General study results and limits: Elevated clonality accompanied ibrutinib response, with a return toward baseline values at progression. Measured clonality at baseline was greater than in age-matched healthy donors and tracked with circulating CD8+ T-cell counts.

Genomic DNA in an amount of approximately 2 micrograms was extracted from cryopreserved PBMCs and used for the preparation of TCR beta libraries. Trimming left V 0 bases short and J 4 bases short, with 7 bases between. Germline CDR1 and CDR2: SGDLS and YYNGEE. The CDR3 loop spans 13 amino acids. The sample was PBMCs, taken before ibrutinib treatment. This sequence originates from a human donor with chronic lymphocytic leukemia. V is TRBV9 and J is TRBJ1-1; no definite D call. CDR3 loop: CASSVVGSTEAFF. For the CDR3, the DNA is TGTGCCAGCAGCGTAGTAGGGAGCACTGAAGCTTTCTTT.